Below, 28 T cell receptor beta chains from the same sample are listed, as sequenced in a study of OX40 agonist ivuxolimab in advanced cancers. This table comes from immunoSEQ multiplex PCR, and its TCRdb copy is limited to in-frame clones, with some not included. Seen here are tens of thousands of clones, 84% observed once, and the top ten hold about 50%. The starting material was CD4+ or CD8+ T cells sorted from blood, obtained in a trial of the OX40 agonist ivuxolimab. The source is an adult with an advanced solid tumor such as melanoma, head and neck, liver or kidney cancer.

This clone was recorded only once. The chain links TRBV6-6 to TRBJ2-3; D is perhaps TRBD2 (6 bases). Trimming removed 0 bases from V and 5 bases from J, with 15 bases in between. The germline gives CDR1 MNHNY, CDR2 SVGAGI (reference sequence). This CDR3 has 16 residues. CDR3 sequence (DNA): TGTGCCAGCAGTTACTCGTCGGGGAGGTCAAAAGATACGCAGTATTTT. It codes for CASSYSSGRSKDTQYF.

The chain's CDR3 is CASSLPPLANSYEQYF. The CDR3 DNA reads as TGTGCCAGCAGTTTACCGCCACTAGCGAACTCCTACGAGCAGTACTTC. This rearrangement joins TRBV28 to TRBJ2-7, with TRBD2 identical over 7 bases. V lost 2 bases, J lost 0 bases, and 7 bases stayed unmatched. The CDR3 consists of 16 residues. Germline CDR1 MDHEN, CDR2 SYDVKM.

The chain couples TRBV5-1 to TRBJ2-7; 9 bases match TRBD1. Trimming removed 4 bases from V and 3 bases from J; junction bases left unmatched: 11. The CDR3 loop spans 16 amino acids. Germline-derived CDR1 and CDR2 are SGHRS and YFSETQ. DNA of the CDR3: TGCGCCAGCAGCACCGGACAGGGGAATGTCCTCTACGAGCAGTACTTC. Its translation: CASSTGQGNVLYEQYF.

V is TRBV4-1 and J is TRBJ1-5; 7 bases fit TRBD1. The CDR3 sequence is 16 residues long. Germline V gene sequence: CDR1 MGHRA, CDR2 YSYEKL. V was pared by 4 bases and J by 4 bases, with 10 bases of the junction left unmatched. For the CDR3, the DNA is TGCGCCAGCAGCCCCGAAAAGGGACAGATTAATCAGCCCCAGCATTTT. This encodes CASSPEKGQINQPQHF.

The rearrangement links TRBV7-9 to TRBJ1-5; D is unresolved. The CDR3 has 16 amino acids. The germline V gene has CDR1 SEHNR and CDR2 FQNEAQ (reference sequence). V gave up 1 base and J gave up 1 base, with 11 bases separating them. DNA of the CDR3: TGTGCCAGCAGCTTAGTGACGTCGGCAAGCAATCAGCCCCAGCATTTT. Its protein is CASSLVTSASNQPQHF.

This clone was observed a few times. This rearrangement joins TRBV7-6 to TRBJ1-1; D remains unclear. Trimming shortened V by 1 base and J by 6 bases, and 9 bases separated the two germline ends. This CDR3 spans 13 amino acids. CDR1 is SGHVS, CDR2 FNYEAQ, per germline. CDR3 nucleotide sequence: TGTGCCAGCAGCTTAGAGGGCTTGGCTGAAGCTTTCTTT. Translating it yields CASSLEGLAEAFF.

The chain has TRBV9 and TRBJ1-3; 9 positions agree with TRBD1. The CDR3 has 15 residues. Germline V lookup: CDR1 SGDLS, CDR2 YYNGEE. V was pared by 4 bases and J by 2 bases, with 4 bases of the junction left unmatched. CDR3 loop: CASSPTGGTGNTIYF. DNA of the CDR3: TGTGCCAGCAGCCCGACAGGGGGAACTGGAAACACCATATATTTT.

This rearrangement joins TRBV6-5 to TRBJ2-2; a weak D match, TRBD2 (7 bases). V was pared by 7 bases and J by 5 bases, with 11 bases between. CDR1 is MNHEY and CDR2 is SVGAGI in the germline V gene. There are 13 residues in the CDR3. The DNA for the CDR3 is TGTGCCAGCAAGGGGGAGGGTACCGGGGAGCTGTTTTTT. It yields the protein CASKGEGTGELFF.

This chain uses TRBV20-1 with TRBJ1-1; D unresolved. V was cut by 7 bases and J by 0 bases, with 6 bases left in between. The V gene's germline CDR1 is DFQATT and CDR2 SNEGSKA (reference sequence). The length of the CDR3 is 11 residues. The CDR3 is CSVSVNTEAFF. The CDR3 region has the DNA TGCAGTGTAAGTGTGAACACTGAAGCTTTCTTT.

This chain connects TRBV27 to TRBJ1-5; D is unresolved. CDR3 length: 14 amino acids. Germline CDR1 is MNHEY and CDR2 is SMNVEV (reference sequence). The ends were cut back, 3 bases at V and 0 bases at J, with 6 bases in the middle. The chain's CDR3 is CASSFGNSNQPQHF. The CDR3 region has the DNA TGTGCCAGCAGTTTTGGGAATAGCAATCAGCCCCAGCATTTT.

The genes are TRBV25-1 and TRBJ2-7; D is perhaps TRBD2 (6 bases). The CDR3 loop spans 15 amino acids. V shed 2 bases and J shed 3 bases, with 14 bases lying between them. CDR1 is MGHDK and CDR2 is SYGVNS in the germline V gene. This chain's CDR3 is CASSEGEVHSYEQYF. The CDR3 coding sequence is TGTGCCAGCAGTGAAGGGGAGGTTCACAGCTACGAGCAGTACTTC.

The chain employs TRBV27 and TRBJ2-7, with TRBD1 as a possible D gene (6 bases). V lost 4 bases to trimming and J lost 2 bases, with 9 bases between them. Germline lookup yields CDR1 MNHEY and CDR2 SMNVEV (reference sequence). The CDR3 is 13 amino acids. The DNA of the CDR3 is TGTGCCAGCAGTTGGGCAGGGGCCTACGAGCAGTACTTC. This gives the protein CASSWAGAYEQYF.

The CDR3 nucleotides read TGTGCCAGCAGTGAGACAGGGGATAACTCTGGGGCCAACGTCCTGACTTTC. It specifies CASSETGDNSGANVLTF. This chain connects TRBV2 to TRBJ2-6; 8 positions agree with TRBD1. This CDR3 is 17 amino acids long. Unmatched junction bases numbered 4, after V lost 3 bases and J lost 0 bases. Germline lookup yields CDR1 SNHLY and CDR2 FYNNEI.

The genes are TRBV28 and TRBJ1-4, with TRBD1 identical over 9 bases. There are 15 residues in the CDR3. Germline assignment: CDR1 MDHEN and CDR2 SYDVKM. V lost 7 bases, J lost 1 base, and 4 bases stayed unmatched. The DNA of the CDR3 is TGTGCCAGCATGCACAGGGGGCTAACTAATGAAAAACTGTTTTTT. Encoded protein: CASMHRGLTNEKLFF.

This rearrangement joins TRBV11-1 to TRBJ1-1, with a possible D match to TRBD1 (5 bases). This CDR3 is built from 14 residues. CDR1 SGHAT and CDR2 FQDESV come from the germline V gene (reference sequence). Trimming removed 4 bases at V and 3 bases at J, with 12 bases between. The CDR3 nucleotides are TGTGCCAGCAGCTACGGGTACAGGTACACTGAAGCTTTCTTT. It yields the protein CASSYGYRYTEAFF. The entire variable domain, with the rest obtained from reference TRBV11-1 and TRBJ1-1, is as follows: EAEVAQSPRYKITEKSQAVAFWCDPISGHATLYWYRQILGQGPELLVQFQDESVVDDSQLPKDRFSAERLKGVDSTLKIQPAELGDSAMYLCASSYGYRYTEAFFGQGTRLTVV.

V and J are TRBV2 and TRBJ2-7; D call uncertain. V was cut by 9 bases and J by 0 bases, with 9 bases left in between. The CDR3 covers 12 residues. From germline, CDR1 is SNHLY and CDR2 FYNNEI. The CDR3: CARRMGSYEQYF. DNA of the CDR3: TGTGCCAGGAGAATGGGCTCCTACGAGCAGTACTTC.

The rearrangement links TRBV28 to TRBJ1-5, with a possible D match to TRBD1 (6 bases). This CDR3 has 13 amino acids. The V gene lost 5 bases and the J gene lost 6 bases, with 11 bases spanning the gap. The germline gives CDR1 MDHEN, CDR2 SYDVKM. Here the CDR3 DNA reads TGTGCCAGCAGTCAGGGGCCGATTCAGCCCCAGCATTTT. Protein: CASSQGPIQPQHF.

This clone has a handful of counts. This chain uses TRBV4-1 with TRBJ2-7; D gene uncertain. The germline CDR1 and CDR2 sequences are MGHRA and YSYEKL. Trimming stripped 5 bases from V and 5 bases from J, with 13 bases between. This CDR3 spans 13 amino acids. The CDR3 coding sequence is TGCGCCAGCAGCAATTTGTATGGTAACGAGCAGTACTTC. This encodes CASSNLYGNEQYF.

CDR3 sequence: CASCTGSKNIQYF. In DNA form, the CDR3 reads TGTGCCAGCTGTACAGGGTCCAAAAACATTCAGTACTTC. The chain is built from TRBV28 and TRBJ2-4; maybe TRBD1 (6 bases). The germline gives CDR1 MDHEN, CDR2 SYDVKM. V gave up 8 bases and J gave up 2 bases, with 10 bases separating them. The CDR3 sequence is 13 residues long.

The chain uses TRBV28 and TRBJ2-5; a weak D match, TRBD1 (5 bases). CDR1 is MDHEN and CDR2 is SYDVKM in the germline V gene. Trimming shortened V by 6 bases and J by 2 bases, and 7 bases separated the two germline ends. This CDR3 contains 12 residues. The CDR3 DNA sequence: TGTGCCAGCAGGGACAAACAAGAGACCCAGTACTTC. This sequence encodes CASRDKQETQYF.

The rearrangement links TRBV6-5 to TRBJ2-2; D is perhaps TRBD1 (5 bases). This CDR3 has 11 residues. Germline values: CDR1 MNHEY, CDR2 SVGAGI. V was shortened by 7 bases and J by 7 bases, with 7 bases between the two germline ends. The CDR3 DNA reads as TGTGCCAGCAAGACAGTCGGGGAGCTGTTTTTT. Translated: CASKTVGELFF.

The chain carries TRBV9 and TRBJ2-2, with 16 bases that match TRBD2. Germline CDR1 SGDLS, CDR2 YYNGEE. The CDR3 spans 19 residues. V was pared by 3 bases and J by 6 bases, with 11 bases of the junction left unmatched. CDR3 coding DNA: TGTGCCAGCAGCGCACCGGGGACTAGCGGGGGGGCGAGCCCCGGGGAGCTGTTTTTT. Its protein product is CASSAPGTSGGASPGELFF.

CDR3 residues: CASGEPQTGSPLHF. The CDR3 DNA follows: TGTGCCAGCGGAGAGCCTCAAACAGGGTCACCCCTCCACTTT. V usage is TRBV7-2 and J usage is TRBJ1-6; possible D gene TRBD1, 6 bases. The CDR3 has 14 amino acids. Germline CDR1 and CDR2: SGHTA and FQGNSA. Trimming pared 8 bases from V and 10 bases from J, leaving 18 bases between.

The genes are TRBV5-1 and TRBJ1-1; no definite D call. The germline V gene has CDR1 SGHRS and CDR2 YFSETQ. Between the trimmed V and J ends, which lost 4 bases and 1 base, there was a span of 8 bases. This CDR3 has 13 amino acids. In nucleotides, the CDR3 is TGCGCCAGCAGCCTTGACCGGAACACTGAAGCTTTCTTT. Translated: CASSLDRNTEAFF. Full variable domain (remainder filled in from reference TRBV5-1 and TRBJ1-1): KAGVTQTPRYLIKTRGQQVTLSCSPISGHRSVSWYQQTPGQGLQFLFEYFSETQRNKGNFPGRFSGRQFSNSRSEMNVSTLELGDSALYLCASSLDRNTEAFFGQGTRLTVV.

The chain joins TRBV7-9 to TRBJ2-7, with D perhaps assigned TRBD1 or TRBD2 (6 bases each). CDR1 SEHNR and CDR2 FQNEAQ come from the germline V gene (reference sequence). Trimming pared 7 bases from V and 5 bases from J, leaving 15 bases between. The CDR3 is 13 residues long. The CDR3 DNA reads TGTGCCAGCAACTCAAGGGGGGAAAACGAGCAGTACTTC. Its translation is CASNSRGENEQYF.

This chain links TRBV19 with TRBJ1-1, with D possibly being TRBD1 (5 bases). V dropped 8 bases and J dropped 4 bases, with 11 bases sitting between them. Germline CDR1 and CDR2: LNHDA and SQIVND (reference sequence). The CDR3 is 12 amino acids. The CDR3: CASQRGVTEAFF. In DNA form, the CDR3 reads TGTGCCAGTCAGCGGGGGGTCACTGAAGCTTTCTTT.

About this clone itself: At one of its ends the junction is not consistent with the germline gene, which may arise from a read error. The gene calls are TRBV7-9 and TRBJ2-5; 7 bases match TRBD2. This CDR3 has 16 amino acids. Germline loops: CDR1 SEHNR, CDR2 FQNEAQ (reference sequence). The CDR3 nucleotides read TGTGCCAGCAGTTTAGGCCCCGGGGGGTACCAAGAGACCCAGTACTTC. As protein: CASSLGPGGYQETQYF.

CDR3 bases: TGCGCCAGCAGCTTGGCCGAGGGGGGAATTTCAAACGAGCAGTACTTC. It encodes CASSLAEGGISNEQYF. The rearrangement joins TRBV5-1 to TRBJ2-7; D is perhaps TRBD1 or TRBD2 (6 bases each). Germline CDR1 is SGHRS and CDR2 is YFSETQ. V lost 0 bases to trimming and J lost 5 bases, with 18 bases between them. The CDR3 covers 16 residues.